Each of the 19 T cell receptor beta chains below was sequenced from the same sample in a study of cytomegalovirus exposure and HLA in healthy donors. PCR involved 60 Vbeta and 13 Jbeta primers. TCRdb keeps only in-frame clones here, not all; method: immunoSEQ multiplex PCR. The sample features 55,000 to 75,000 clones, with around 4.2% in its top ten. Specimen: PBMCs. All receptors come from a male donor in good health and CMV-seronegative.

This chain joins TRBV18 and TRBJ2-3; TRBD1 agrees at 7 bases. Trimming removed 3 bases from V and 4 bases from J; junction bases left unmatched: 4. Germline CDR1 reads KGHSH; CDR2 reads LQKENI. The CDR3 extends over 14 amino acids. The CDR3 here is CASSPKGGPDTQYF. As DNA, the CDR3 is TGTGCCAGCTCACCGAAAGGGGGCCCAGATACGCAGTATTTT.

The chain employs TRBV18 and TRBJ2-3, with TRBD1 matching over 8 bases. This CDR3 has 16 residues. The V gene's germline CDR1 is KGHSH and CDR2 LQKENI. J gave up 4 bases and V 8 bases, and 14 bases lay outside the gene matches. In DNA, the CDR3 is TGTGCCAGCGCACTCCTCGGACAGGGAACGGCAGATACGCAGTATTTT. Translating gives CASALLGQGTADTQYF.

The CDR3: CASSWGHDYGYTF. CDR3 nucleotides: TGTGCCAGCAGCTGGGGGCACGACTATGGCTACACCTTC. The chain joins TRBV28 to TRBJ1-2, with a tentative D call TRBD1 (6 bases). Germline values: CDR1 MDHEN, CDR2 SYDVKM. The CDR3 loop spans 13 amino acids. V was cut by 6 bases and J by 3 bases, with 11 bases left in between.

V usage is TRBV19 and J usage is TRBJ1-2; 7 bases are shared with TRBD1. Germline values: CDR1 LNHDA, CDR2 SQIVND (reference sequence). V lost 2 bases to trimming and J lost 7 bases; unmatched junction nucleotides: 13. This CDR3 has 16 amino acids. CDR3 residues: CASSISTGQTSGGYTF. The CDR3 nucleotides read TGTGCCAGTAGTATAAGCACGGGACAGACTAGCGGTGGCTACACCTTC.

The chain employs TRBV10-3 and TRBJ2-5; the D gene is possibly TRBD1 (5 bases). The length of the CDR3 is 17 residues. Trimming cost V 0 bases and J 4 bases, with 18 bases left between them. Germline values: CDR1 ENHRY, CDR2 SYGVKD. The CDR3 sequence is CAISESKPTRTLETQYF. CDR3 DNA: TGTGCCATCAGTGAGTCTAAACCAACGAGGACACTAGAGACCCAGTACTTC.

The chain has TRBV19 and TRBJ2-3; 10 bases match TRBD2. The CDR3 totals 14 residues. Losses at the gene ends were 3 bases for V and 6 bases for J; bases not matched to a gene: 3. Germline-derived CDR1 and CDR2 are LNHDA and SQIVND (reference sequence). CDR3 nucleotides: TGTGCCAGTAGTATTAGGGGACTAGCGGATACGCAGTATTTT. Translated: CASSIRGLADTQYF.

The V call is TRBV7-3, the J call TRBJ1-1; 9 bases align to TRBD1. V lost 3 bases, J lost 2 bases, and 7 bases stayed unmatched. Germline-derived CDR1 and CDR2 are SGHTA and FQGTGA. The CDR3 is made up of 16 amino acids. CDR3 residues: CASSFTGTGLNTEAFF. The DNA for the CDR3 is TGTGCCAGCAGCTTTACCGGGACAGGGCTTAACACTGAAGCTTTCTTT.

This chain uses TRBV6-1 with TRBJ1-5; TRBD1 agrees at 9 bases. The germline V gene encodes CDR1 MNHNS and CDR2 SASEGT. Germline trimming cut 4 bases from V and 4 bases from J; bases unmatched to any gene: 2. The CDR3 contains 14 residues. The chain's CDR3 is CASSADRGNQPQHF. The CDR3 nucleotides are TGTGCCAGCAGTGCAGACAGGGGGAATCAGCCCCAGCATTTT.

Here the CDR3 reads CASSLGQAAYGYTF. In nucleotides, the CDR3 is TGTGCCAGCAGCTTGGGACAGGCCGCCTATGGCTACACCTTC. The chain recombines TRBV7-8 with TRBJ1-2; 8 nucleotides agree with TRBD1. CDR1 and CDR2 (germline): SGHVS, FQNEAQ. Losses at the gene ends were 3 bases for V and 4 bases for J; bases not matched to a gene: 4. The CDR3 runs to 14 residues.

The J gene is TRBJ2-1, the V gene TRBV12-5; D perhaps matches TRBD1 (5 bases). Trimming took off 7 bases at V and 4 bases at J, with 11 bases between the two ends. CDR1 is LGHNT and CDR2 is FRNRAP in the germline V gene. This CDR3 has 13 residues. The CDR3 DNA is TGTGCTAGTGCCCTGACAGCTTACAATGAGCAGTTCTTC. This sequence encodes CASALTAYNEQFF. Combining the CDR3 with reference TRBV12-5 and TRBJ2-1 gives the whole variable domain DARVTQTPRHKVTEMGQEVTMRCQPILGHNTVFWYRQTMMQGLELLAYFRNRAPLDDSGMPKDRFSAEMPDATLATLKIQPSEPRDSAVYFCASALTAYNEQFFGPGTRLTVL.

The chain couples TRBV4-2 to TRBJ2-5; TRBD2 aligns across 7 bases. CDR1 is LGHNA, CDR2 YNFKEQ, per germline. CDR3 length equals 14 residues. The ends lost 1 base at V and 5 bases at J; junction bases unmatched: 4. CDR3 loop: CASSQGGTKETQYF. The CDR3 DNA reads TGTGCCAGCAGCCAAGGGGGGACTAAGGAGACCCAGTACTTC.

The chain combines TRBV7-6 with TRBJ2-3; no definite D call. Trimming stripped 2 bases from V and 6 bases from J, with 6 bases between. This CDR3 is built from 12 residues. From germline, CDR1 is SGHVS and CDR2 FNYEAQ. In nucleotides, the CDR3 is TGTGCCAGCAGCTTAACAAGTGATACGCAGTATTTT. Translating it yields CASSLTSDTQYF.

The rearrangement uses TRBV28 and TRBJ2-5, with D possibly TRBD2 on 5 matching bases. The ends were cut back, 4 bases at V and 1 base at J, with 16 bases in the middle. Per germline, CDR1 MDHEN and CDR2 SYDVKM. The CDR3 contains 16 residues. The CDR3 loop reads CASSSPPEAAQETQYF. CDR3 DNA: TGTGCCAGCAGTTCCCCACCGGAAGCGGCCCAAGAGACCCAGTACTTC.

The chain couples TRBV13 to TRBJ2-5, with 7 bases matching TRBD2. The germline V gene encodes CDR1 PRHDT and CDR2 FYEKMQ (reference sequence). The junction had 4 bases not matched to a gene; V was cut back by 2 bases and J by 4 bases. CDR3 length: 14 residues. The CDR3 DNA sequence: TGTGCCAGCAGCTTAACCTCTAGCGGAGAGACCCAGTACTTC. Protein: CASSLTSSGETQYF.

The chain is built from TRBV7-8 and TRBJ2-3; maybe TRBD1 (5 bases). Germline CDR1 SGHVS, CDR2 FQNEAQ. Trimming removed 4 bases from V and 2 bases from J, with 13 bases in between. CDR3 size: 15 residues. The chain's CDR3 is CASSSRVVDTDTQYF. Here the CDR3 DNA reads TGTGCCAGCAGCTCCAGGGTGGTTGACACAGATACGCAGTATTTT.

As to this clone: Other DNA sequences of this sample code for an identical CDR3. V and J are TRBV28 and TRBJ1-2; TRBD1 might be the D (6 bases). CDR1 MDHEN and CDR2 SYDVKM come from the germline V gene. The CDR3 loop spans 14 amino acids. The V end was cut by 6 bases, the J end by 2 bases, with 13 bases between. The CDR3 DNA follows: TGTGCCAGCAGCGCCCCCGGGACAAACTATGGCTACACCTTC. It encodes CASSAPGTNYGYTF.

The V call is TRBV5-1, the J call TRBJ2-7; D possibly corresponds to TRBD1 (6 bases). Germline CDR1 is SGHRS and CDR2 is YFSETQ. Trimming cost V 0 bases and J 2 bases, with 9 bases left between them. The CDR3 consists of 14 residues. CDR3 region: CASSLETGAYEQYF. CDR3 in DNA: TGCGCCAGCAGCTTGGAGACAGGCGCCTACGAGCAGTACTTC.

The V call is TRBV7-2, the J call TRBJ2-1; D unclear. V was cut by 0 bases and J by 5 bases, with 8 bases left in between. Germline values: CDR1 SGHTA, CDR2 FQGNSA. The CDR3 runs to 14 residues. In DNA form, the CDR3 reads TGTGCCAGCAGCTTAGCCGGCAGCGACAATGAGCAGTTCTTC. Translation gives CASSLAGSDNEQFF.

The gene calls are TRBV18 and TRBJ2-3; D is unclear. CDR3 length: 11 amino acids. V gave up 9 bases and J gave up 6 bases, with 10 bases separating them. Germline loops: CDR1 KGHSH, CDR2 LQKENI. Here the CDR3 reads CAREIRDTQYF. DNA for the CDR3: TGTGCCAGAGAGATACGGGATACGCAGTATTTT.